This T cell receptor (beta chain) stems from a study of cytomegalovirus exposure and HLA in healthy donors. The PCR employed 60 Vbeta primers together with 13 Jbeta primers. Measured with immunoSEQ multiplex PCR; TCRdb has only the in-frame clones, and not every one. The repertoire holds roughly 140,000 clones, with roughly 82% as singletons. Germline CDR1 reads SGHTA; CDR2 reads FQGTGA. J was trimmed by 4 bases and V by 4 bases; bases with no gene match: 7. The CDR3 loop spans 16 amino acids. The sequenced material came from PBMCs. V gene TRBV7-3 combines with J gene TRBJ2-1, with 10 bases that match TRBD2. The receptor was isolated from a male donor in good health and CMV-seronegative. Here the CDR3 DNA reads TGTGCCAGCAGCTCCGTACTAGCGGGATTATACAATGAGCAGTTCTTC. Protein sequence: CASSSVLAGLYNEQFF.